The 15 T cell receptor beta chains below were found in one sample sequenced in a study of early T cells in non-severe SARS-CoV-2 infection. TCRdb re-analysed the 5' RACE reads in MiXCR, keeping a single row per CDR3 protein. The sample lists tens of thousands of distinct CDR3 sequences; roughly 13% were seen once. The sample was whole blood. The receptors here all came from an adult who was a healthcare worker with PCR-confirmed SARS-CoV-2 infection or an uninfected control (not recorded which).

V gene TRBV10-3 combines with J gene TRBJ1-3; D gene unclear. This CDR3 has 14 amino acids. CDR1 is ENHRY and CDR2 is SYGVKD in the germline V gene. Trimming pared 2 bases from V and 5 bases from J, leaving 10 bases between. CDR3 sequence: CAISELRTRNTIYF. The CDR3, as DNA: TGTGCCATCAGTGAGCTTCGGACTAGAAACACCATATATTTT.

In its sample, this clonotype was seen a few times. A read error may explain this, as a much larger clone is one base away. This rearrangement joins TRBV28 to TRBJ2-5, with D perhaps TRBD2 (5 bases). This CDR3 spans 13 amino acids. V was shortened by 2 bases and J by 5 bases, with 9 bases between the two germline ends. Per the germline V gene, CDR1 is MDHEN and CDR2 is SYDVKM. Here the CDR3 DNA reads TGTGCCAGCAGTTTAGCGGGTCATGAGACCCAGTACTTC. Translation: CASSLAGHETQYF.

The V and J genes are TRBV10-3 and TRBJ2-1; TRBD2 matches at 12 bases. CDR1 and CDR2 from the germline V gene are ENHRY and SYGVKD. There are 15 residues in the CDR3. V lost 6 bases and J lost 8; bases outside the gene matches: 8. The CDR3 loop is CAISSLAGGPDEQFF. The DNA for the CDR3 is TGTGCCATCAGCTCCCTAGCGGGAGGGCCCGATGAGCAGTTCTTC.

CDR3 nucleotides: TGTGCCAGCTCACCACCATGGGACTCCTACGAGCAGTACTTC. This translates into CASSPPWDSYEQYF. The rearrangement uses TRBV18 and TRBJ2-7; D remains unclear. The CDR3 is 14 residues long. The V end lost 0 bases, the J end lost 0 bases, and 6 bases lay between the germline ends. Germline values: CDR1 KGHSH, CDR2 LQKENI.

This clonotype was recorded many times. The CDR3 DNA reads as TGCAGCGTCCCGGGACAGGGGTCAGATACGCAGTATTTT. It translates to CSVPGQGSDTQYF. The rearrangement links TRBV29-1 to TRBJ2-3, with 10 positions matching TRBD1. Germline V gene data show CDR1 as SQVTM and CDR2 as ANQGSEA. This CDR3 comprises 13 residues. The ends lost 6 bases at V and 4 bases at J; junction bases unmatched: 4.

This clonotype was counted between two and nine times. CDR3 protein: CASSPLAVYTDTQYF. CDR3 bases: TGTGCCAGCAGTCCACTAGCGGTATACACAGATACGCAGTATTTT. The chain combines TRBV11-2 with TRBJ2-3; 8 positions match TRBD2. Germline V lookup: CDR1 SGHAT, CDR2 FQNNGV. V shed 6 bases, J shed 2 bases, and the junction held 7 bases outside the gene matches. The length of the CDR3 is 15 residues.

The V call is TRBV29-1, the J call TRBJ1-2; D is unresolved. Germline V gene data show CDR1 as SQVTM and CDR2 as ANQGSEA. V was pared by 7 bases and J by 3 bases, with 9 bases between. There are 11 residues in the CDR3. CDR3 amino acids: CSAMWYYGYTF. CDR3 bases: TGCAGCGCCATGTGGTACTATGGCTACACCTTC.

This clonotype has just a few counts. The chain links TRBV20-1 to TRBJ2-3; D gene uncertain. Germline V gene sequence: CDR1 DFQATT, CDR2 SNEGSKA (reference sequence). The CDR3 sequence is 15 residues long. V was shortened by 5 bases and J by 1 base, with 16 bases between the two germline ends. Written as DNA, the CDR3 is TGCAGTGCTCCAGCGTGGGTTTTTGGCACAGATACGCAGTATTTT. Its protein product is CSAPAWVFGTDTQYF.

This clonotype showed up just a few times. V is TRBV6-1 and J is TRBJ2-7, with D unresolved. Deletions cut 2 bases from V and 3 bases from J, with 2 bases between. The germline V gene has CDR1 MNHNS and CDR2 SASEGT. CDR3 length: 11 residues. The CDR3 DNA is TGTGCCAGCAGTGAATTCTACGAGCAGTACTTC. As protein: CASSEFYEQYF.

Ten or more counts support this clonotype. V is TRBV6-5 and J is TRBJ2-7; the match to TRBD2 covers 7 bases. Germline trimming cut 6 bases from V and 2 bases from J; bases unmatched to any gene: 4. CDR1 MNHEY and CDR2 SVGAGI come from the germline V gene. CDR3 size: 13 residues. In nucleotides, the CDR3 is TGTGCCAGCAGAGGGACTACCACCTACGAGCAGTACTTC. As protein: CASRGTTTYEQYF.

This clonotype was seen at least ten times. The DNA of the CDR3 is TGTGCCGGCAAGCGGTCTCAGCCCCAGCATTTT. This translates into CAGKRSQPQHF. The gene calls are TRBV14 and TRBJ1-5; D uncertain. This CDR3 has 11 residues. Trimming took 11 bases from V and 6 from J, leaving 11 bases between them. Germline values: CDR1 SGHDN, CDR2 FVKESK.

At least ten counts were recorded for this clonotype. The V call is TRBV7-9, the J call TRBJ2-3; 7 bases fit TRBD2. Germline V gives CDR1 SEHNR, CDR2 FQNEAQ (reference sequence). Trimming cost V 3 bases and J 11 bases; bases outside gene matches: 5. The length of the CDR3 is 12 residues. The CDR3 bases are TGTGCCAGCAGCTTCGGACTAGACCAGCAGTATTTT. It encodes CASSFGLDQQYF.

This clonotype was found many times. The chain employs TRBV21-1 and TRBJ2-1; the table's D call, TRBD1, has no DNA check behind it. TRBV21-1 is deemed a pseudogene. The CDR3 length is 16 residues. As DNA, the CDR3 is TGTGCCAGCAGCAAAGTCGCCCTATTTTTACAATATGAGCAGTTCTTC. Translation gives CASSKVALFLQYEQFF.

The rearrangement uses TRBV29-1 and TRBJ2-7; 9 bases are shared with TRBD1. CDR1 and CDR2 (germline): SQVTM, ANQGSEA. Losses at the gene ends were 1 base for V and 4 bases for J; bases not matched to a gene: 8. The CDR3 length is 15 residues. The CDR3 DNA is TGCAGCGTTGAAGGTGTTTCGACAGGGGGGTACGAGCAGTACTTC. Translating it yields CSVEGVSTGGYEQYF.

The genes are TRBV29-1 and TRBJ2-1; 10 positions agree with TRBD2. Germline-derived CDR1 and CDR2 are SQVTM and ANQGSEA. V was pared by 7 bases and J by 6 bases, with 9 bases of the junction left unmatched. The CDR3 spans 14 residues. The CDR3 spells CSGRLAGVPNEQFF. CDR3 coding DNA: TGCAGCGGGAGGCTAGCGGGAGTACCCAATGAGCAGTTCTTC.